Sequencing of this TCR beta chain was carried out in a study of cytomegalovirus exposure and HLA in healthy donors. For the study at large: The same platform was used for the 90 to 150 validation repertoires and the approximately 670 first-cohort repertoires, a later analysis reported.

With regard to this clone: Its specificity is not known.

Using immunoSEQ multiplex PCR, the repertoire was profiled, and TCRdb retains in-frame clones only, with some absent. There are under 250,000 clones in the sample; roughly 91% occur only once, and 1.5% to 2% lies in the top ten. Study results and caveats: The classifier reportedly diagnosed cytomegalovirus status with high specificity and sensitivity.

The TCR was taken from a woman aged 18-29 years in good health and CMV-seropositive. Sample: PBMCs.

CDR3 DNA sequence: TGTGCCAGCAGTTGGGGCTCTGAAGCTTTCTTT. It translates to CASSWGSEAFF. The V call is TRBV7-2, the J call TRBJ1-1; tentatively, D is TRBD1 (5 bases). The V end was cut by 6 bases, the J end by 6 bases, with 8 bases between. CDR1 SGHTA and CDR2 FQGNSA come from the germline V gene. CDR3 length equals 11 residues. The full variable domain, with the rest looked up from reference TRBV7-2 and TRBJ1-1, is GAGVSQSPSNKVTEKGKDVELRCDPISGHTALYWYRQSLGQGLEFLIYFQGNSAPDKSGLPSDRFSAERTGGSVSTLTIQRTQQEDSAVYLCASSWGSEAFFGQGTRLTVV.